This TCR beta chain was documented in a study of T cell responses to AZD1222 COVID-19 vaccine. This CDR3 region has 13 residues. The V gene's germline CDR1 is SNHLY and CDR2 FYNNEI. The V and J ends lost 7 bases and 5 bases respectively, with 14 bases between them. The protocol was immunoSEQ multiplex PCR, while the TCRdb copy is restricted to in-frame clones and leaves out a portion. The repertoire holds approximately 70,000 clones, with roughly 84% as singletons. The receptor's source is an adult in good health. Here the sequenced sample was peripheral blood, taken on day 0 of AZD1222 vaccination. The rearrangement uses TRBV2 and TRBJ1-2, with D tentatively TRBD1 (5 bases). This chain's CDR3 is CASNGDGVYGYTF. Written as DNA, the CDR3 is TGTGCCAGCAATGGGGACGGTGTTTATGGCTACACCTTC.